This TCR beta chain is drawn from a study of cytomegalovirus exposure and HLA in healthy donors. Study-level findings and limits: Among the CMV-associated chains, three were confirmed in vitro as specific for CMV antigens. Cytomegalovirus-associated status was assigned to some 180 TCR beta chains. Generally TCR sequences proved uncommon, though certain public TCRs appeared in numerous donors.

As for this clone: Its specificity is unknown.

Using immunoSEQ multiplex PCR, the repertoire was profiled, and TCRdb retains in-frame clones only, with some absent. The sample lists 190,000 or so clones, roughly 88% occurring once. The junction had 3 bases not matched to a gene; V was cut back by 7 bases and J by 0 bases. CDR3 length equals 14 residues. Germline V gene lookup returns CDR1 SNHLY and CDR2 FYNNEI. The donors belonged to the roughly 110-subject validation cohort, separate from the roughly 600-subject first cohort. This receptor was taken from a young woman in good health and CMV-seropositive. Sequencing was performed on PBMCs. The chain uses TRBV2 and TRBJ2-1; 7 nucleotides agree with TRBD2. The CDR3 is CASTGGGSYNEQFF. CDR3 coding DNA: TGTGCCAGCACAGGCGGGGGCTCCTACAATGAGCAGTTCTTC.